A selection of T cell receptor beta chains follows, all from one sample in a study of CD8 T cells in Susac syndrome. TCRdb reprocessed the immunoSEQ multiplex PCR reads via MiXCR and lists one record per CDR3 protein. Of about 180,000 distinct CDR3 sequences listed, approximately 96% are singletons. Sequenced: CD8+ T cells from PBMCs. Receptors originate from a human donor with multiple sclerosis. Each CDR3 is given with its conserved first and last residue. The order of the fields is V gene, clone size, J gene, D gene, CDR3 DNA, CDR3 protein. A D gene is named only where the DNA matches it firmly. The size entry is marked missing in some rows and otherwise reads once, few, many or a size class.

V gene: TRBV9
clone size: NA
J gene: TRBJ1-1
D gene: NA
CDR3 DNA: TGTGCCAGCAGCGTAGCTGGCTTATCCGAAGCTTTCTTT
CDR3 protein: CASSVAGLSEAFF

V gene: TRBV18
clone size: NA
J gene: TRBJ1-5
D gene: TRBD1
CDR3 DNA: TGTGCCAGCTCACCACCTGCGGGACAGCTCGGCAATAGCAATCAGCCCCAGCATTTT
CDR3 protein: CASSPPAGQLGNSNQPQHF

V gene: TRBV20-1
clone size: once
J gene: TRBJ1-2
D gene: TRBD1
CDR3 DNA: TGCAGTGCTGGAGACAGGGCGTCCGGGAACTATGGCTACACCTTC
CDR3 protein: CSAGDRASGNYGYTF

V gene: TRBV7-3
clone size: NA
J gene: TRBJ2-3
D gene: NA
CDR3 DNA: TGTGCCAGCAGCTTCACAGGGAGTGCACAGTATTTT
CDR3 protein: CASSFTGSAQYF

V gene: TRBV7-3
clone size: NA
J gene: TRBJ2-1
D gene: NA
CDR3 DNA: TGTGCCAGCAGCCCTGCGAGCGGGCTTAGCTCCTACAATGAGCAGTTCTTC
CDR3 protein: CASSPASGLSSYNEQFF

V gene: TRBV15
clone size: NA
J gene: TRBJ1-3
D gene: NA
CDR3 DNA: TGTGCCACCAGCAGCGGACAGTTCTCTGGAAACACCATATATTTT
CDR3 protein: CATSSGQFSGNTIYF

V gene: TRBV20-1
clone size: NA
J gene: TRBJ2-7
D gene: TRBD2
CDR3 DNA: TGCAGTGCTAGGACTAGCGAGGGGATTGAGCAGTACTTC
CDR3 protein: CSARTSEGIEQYF

V gene: TRBV9
clone size: NA
J gene: TRBJ2-3
D gene: NA
CDR3 DNA: TGTGCCAGCAGCGTATCATGGGCCCTAGATACGCAGTATTTT
CDR3 protein: CASSVSWALDTQYF

V gene: TRBV5-4
clone size: NA
J gene: TRBJ2-5
D gene: NA
CDR3 DNA: TGTGCCAGCAGCGCTGAGAGGGCAGAGACCCAGTACTTC
CDR3 protein: CASSAERAETQYF

V gene: TRBV28
clone size: NA
J gene: TRBJ1-1
D gene: NA
CDR3 DNA: TGTGCCAGCAGCAGTAGGGGATACACTGAAGCTTTCTTT
CDR3 protein: CASSSRGYTEAFF

V gene: TRBV24-1
clone size: NA
J gene: TRBJ2-2
D gene: NA
CDR3 DNA: TGTGCCACCAGTGATTTGGCCACCGGGGAGCTGTTTTTT
CDR3 protein: CATSDLATGELFF

V gene: TRBV7-3
clone size: NA
J gene: TRBJ2-1
D gene: TRBD1
CDR3 DNA: TGTGCCAGCAGCCCCCGGACAGGGGGCTACAATGAGCAGTTCTTC
CDR3 protein: CASSPRTGGYNEQFF

V gene: TRBV20-1
clone size: NA
J gene: TRBJ1-4
D gene: NA
CDR3 DNA: TGCAGTGCTAGAGATCTGGGCAAGCCTGAAAAACTGTTTTTT
CDR3 protein: CSARDLGKPEKLFF

V gene: TRBV3-1
clone size: NA
J gene: TRBJ1-4
D gene: NA
CDR3 DNA: TGTGCCAGCAGCCAAGATTCAGGTGAAAAACTGTTTTTT
CDR3 protein: CASSQDSGEKLFF

V gene: TRBV19
clone size: NA
J gene: TRBJ1-1
D gene: NA
CDR3 DNA: TGTGCCAGTAGTGGACAATCTCGCACTGAAGCTTTCTTT
CDR3 protein: CASSGQSRTEAFF